These 27 T cell receptor beta chains share one sample of origin, sequenced in a study of blood T cell repertoires in COVID-19. Measured with immunoSEQ multiplex PCR; TCRdb has only the in-frame clones, and not every one. This sample has over 200,000 clones, with roughly 91% found just once. Sample: peripheral blood. These receptors were collected from a woman between 40 and 50 years old who had recovered from COVID-19.

This clone has just one count. The chain employs TRBV7-9 and TRBJ2-1; possibly TRBD1 for D (5 bases). CDR1 is SEHNR and CDR2 is FQNEAQ in the germline V gene (reference sequence). CDR3 length equals 13 residues. V dropped 7 bases and J dropped 12 bases, with 19 bases sitting between them. The CDR3 is CASNPSTAILQFF. The CDR3 DNA is TGTGCCAGCAACCCCTCGACAGCTATTCTGCAGTTCTTC.

The chain carries TRBV5-1 and TRBJ2-1, with 16 bases that match TRBD2. Germline CDR1 SGHRS, CDR2 YFSETQ. CDR3 length: 18 residues. V shed 4 bases and J 2 bases; nucleotides not matched to a gene: 6. This chain's CDR3 is CASSPGTSGRAPYNEQFF. The CDR3 nucleotides read TGCGCCAGCAGCCCGGGGACTAGCGGGAGGGCCCCCTACAATGAGCAGTTCTTC. The full variable domain, with the rest looked up from reference TRBV5-1 and TRBJ2-1, is KAGVTQTPRYLIKTRGQQVTLSCSPISGHRSVSWYQQTPGQGLQFLFEYFSETQRNKGNFPGRFSGRQFSNSRSEMNVSTLELGDSALYLCASSPGTSGRAPYNEQFFGPGTRLTVL.

The V and J genes are TRBV9 and TRBJ2-5, with TRBD2 matching 11 bases. Germline V gene lookup returns CDR1 SGDLS and CDR2 YYNGEE. Germline trimming cut 6 bases from V and 7 bases from J; bases unmatched to any gene: 8. This CDR3 has 14 amino acids. The CDR3: CASNTSGSSGTQYF. The CDR3 DNA follows: TGTGCCAGCAACACTAGCGGGAGTAGTGGGACCCAGTACTTC.

This chain uses TRBV6-5 with TRBJ1-1, with 8 bases lining up with TRBD1. CDR1 MNHEY and CDR2 SVGAGI come from the germline V gene. The CDR3 consists of 14 residues. Trimming at V came to 2 bases and at J to 6 bases, leaving 5 bases not matched to a gene. CDR3 amino acids: CASSYPDRVAEAFF. The DNA of the CDR3 is TGTGCCAGCAGTTACCCGGACAGGGTCGCTGAAGCTTTCTTT.

The CDR3 DNA reads TGTGCCAGCAGCTTACTAGCGGTTAGCACAGATACGCAGTATTTT. It translates to CASSLLAVSTDTQYF. V usage is TRBV7-2 and J usage is TRBJ2-3; 7 nucleotides agree with TRBD2. This CDR3 region has 15 residues. J lost 0 bases, V lost 2 bases, and 2 bases had no gene match. CDR1 and CDR2 (germline): SGHTA, FQGNSA.

V and J are TRBV6-5 and TRBJ1-6; D remains unclear. Trimming pared 6 bases from V and 10 bases from J, leaving 19 bases between. Germline CDR1 and CDR2: MNHEY and SVGAGI. This CDR3 comprises 15 residues. The CDR3 DNA is TGTGCCAGCAGCCCCGTTGGGAGCCCGGGGTCACCCCTCCACTTT. Translation: CASSPVGSPGSPLHF.

This clone was detected a few times. The rearrangement joins TRBV27 to TRBJ1-1; the D gene is possibly TRBD1 (6 bases). Looked up from germline, CDR1 is MNHEY and CDR2 is SMNVEV (reference sequence). The CDR3 extends over 14 amino acids. V was cut by 7 bases and J by 0 bases, with 12 bases left in between. The CDR3 DNA is TGTGCCAGCAACTGGGGGGGGCTGAACACTGAAGCTTTCTTT. Protein sequence: CASNWGGLNTEAFF.

The CDR3 bases are TGTGCCTGGAGTCGGGGGGGGACAGGGGCTGGAAACACCATATATTTT. It codes for CAWSRGGTGAGNTIYF. V is TRBV30 and J is TRBJ1-3; 10 nucleotides match TRBD1. Looked up from germline, CDR1 is GTSNPN and CDR2 is SVGIG (reference sequence). The CDR3 sequence is 16 residues long. The junction had 6 bases not matched to a gene; V was cut back by 2 bases and J by 2 bases.

This rearrangement joins TRBV5-5 to TRBJ2-1, with D maybe TRBD1 (5 bases). The CDR3 extends over 11 amino acids. Germline V gene data show CDR1 as SGHKS and CDR2 as YYEKEE (reference sequence). Deletions cut 6 bases from V and 10 bases from J, with 11 bases between. CDR3 sequence: CASTLGPEQFF. In DNA, the CDR3 is TGTGCCAGCACTCTGGGGCCAGAGCAGTTCTTC.

The table lists this clone with a count of one. This chain connects TRBV27 to TRBJ1-1, with 7 bases lining up with TRBD1. Germline V CDR1 and CDR2: MNHEY, SMNVEV (reference sequence). The CDR3 is 15 residues long. J was trimmed by 6 bases and V by 8 bases; bases with no gene match: 15. This chain's CDR3 is CASGAPDRAGAEAFF. CDR3 DNA sequence: TGTGCCAGCGGGGCCCCTGACAGGGCTGGGGCTGAAGCTTTCTTT.

The V call is TRBV10-3, the J call TRBJ2-1; the match to TRBD2 covers 9 bases. The CDR3 is 14 residues long. Looked up from germline, CDR1 is ENHRY and CDR2 is SYGVKD. Losses at the gene ends were 6 bases for V and 5 bases for J; bases not matched to a gene: 5. The CDR3 here is CAIRGSGGHNEQFF. DNA of the CDR3: TGTGCCATCAGGGGTAGCGGGGGCCACAATGAGCAGTTCTTC.

Here the CDR3 DNA reads TGTGCCAGTAGTCGCCCTCAGGGCCGAGCATTGGACACTGAAGCTTTCTTT. Protein: CASSRPQGRALDTEAFF. The chain has TRBV19 and TRBJ1-1, with D perhaps matching TRBD1 (5 bases). V was cut by 5 bases and J by 3 bases, with 22 bases left in between. CDR3 length equals 17 residues. CDR1 and CDR2 (germline): LNHDA, SQIVND (reference sequence).

The CDR3 sequence: CASSLAGGVYNEQFF. Here the CDR3 DNA reads TGTGCCAGTAGTCTAGCGGGAGGGGTCTACAATGAGCAGTTCTTC. The chain is built from TRBV19 and TRBJ2-1, with TRBD2 identical over 12 bases. V was clipped by 5 bases and J by 3 bases; unmatched bases: 2. The CDR3 loop spans 15 amino acids. Germline loops: CDR1 LNHDA, CDR2 SQIVND (reference sequence).

This clone appeared a single time. This CDR3 reads CSVEGGGEAFF. The CDR3 coding sequence is TGCAGCGTTGAGGGGGGGGGAGAAGCTTTCTTT. V and J are TRBV29-1 and TRBJ1-1, with D perhaps TRBD1 (5 bases). Trimming left V 3 bases short and J 8 bases short, with 10 bases between. The CDR3 extends over 11 amino acids. Germline-derived CDR1 and CDR2 are SQVTM and ANQGSEA. Supplemented by reference TRBV29-1 and TRBJ1-1, the full variable domain reads SAVISQKPSRDICQRGTSLTIQCQVDSQVTMMFWYRQQPGQSLTLIATANQGSEATYESGFVIDKFPISRPNLTFSTLTVSNMSPEDSSIYLCSVEGGGEAFFGQGTRLTVV.

The chain links TRBV9 to TRBJ2-1; 10 bases are shared with TRBD2. This CDR3 spans 17 amino acids. Losses at the gene ends were 2 bases for V and 1 base for J; bases not matched to a gene: 6. Germline loops: CDR1 SGDLS, CDR2 YYNGEE. In nucleotides, the CDR3 is TGTGCCAGCAGCGTTGTAGCGGGAGGCCAATCCTACAATGAGCAGTTCTTC. Residues: CASSVVAGGQSYNEQFF.

The chain links TRBV11-3 to TRBJ2-2; D gene unclear. The CDR3 sequence is 12 residues long. The V end was cut by 5 bases, the J end by 7 bases, with 8 bases between. CDR1 is SGHNT and CDR2 is YENEEA in the germline V gene. The CDR3 nucleotides are TGTGCCAGCAGCAACCGCTACGGGGAGCTGTTTTTT. Encoded protein: CASSNRYGELFF.

This sequence joins TRBV12-3 or TRBV12-4 and TRBJ1-1, with 8 bases identical to TRBD1. The CDR3 contains 11 residues. Trimming removed 6 bases from V and 10 bases from J; junction bases left unmatched: 4. The CDR3 region has the DNA TGTGCCAGCAGAAGGGACAGGAGAGCTTTCTTT. This sequence encodes CASRRDRRAFF.

The chain couples TRBV6-2 or TRBV6-3 to TRBJ2-5, with 14 positions matching TRBD2. CDR3 size: 14 residues. The V gene's germline CDR1 is MNHEY and CDR2 SVGEGT. The J segment lost 10 bases and the V segment lost 6 bases, leaving 7 bases of the junction unmatched. DNA of the CDR3: TGTGCCAGCAGCCGACTTGGGACTAGCGGGGGCCAGTACTTC. As protein: CASSRLGTSGGQYF.

As DNA, the CDR3 is TGTGCCATCAGTGGGACTAGCGGGAGGGCCTACAATGAGCAGTTCTTC. Amino acids: CAISGTSGRAYNEQFF. V usage is TRBV10-3 and J usage is TRBJ2-1; 15 bases are a match to TRBD2. The CDR3 is made up of 16 amino acids. With V trimmed by 4 bases and J by 2 bases, 0 bases remained unmatched. Looked up from germline, CDR1 is ENHRY and CDR2 is SYGVKD.

DNA of the CDR3: TGTGCCAGCAGTTACCCAGGGGAAGGCTACACCTTC. Amino acid sequence: CASSYPGEGYTF. V usage is TRBV12-3 or TRBV12-4 and J usage is TRBJ1-2; possibly TRBD1 for D (6 bases). This CDR3 is built from 12 residues. V shed 4 bases and J shed 8 bases, with 11 bases lying between them.

The chain recombines TRBV7-9 with TRBJ2-5; 7 nucleotides agree with TRBD1. Trimming cost V 4 bases and J 2 bases; bases outside gene matches: 7. The CDR3 length is 15 residues. Per germline, CDR1 SEHNR and CDR2 FQNEAQ (reference sequence). This CDR3 is CASSYRGARQETQYF. The DNA of the CDR3 is TGTGCCAGCAGCTACAGGGGCGCCAGGCAAGAGACCCAGTACTTC. The whole variable domain, filled in from reference TRBV7-9 and TRBJ2-5, reads DTGVSQNPRHKITKRGQNVTFRCDPISEHNRLYWYRQTLGQGPEFLTYFQNEAQLEKSRLLSDRFSAERPKGSFSTLEIQRTEQGDSAMYLCASSYRGARQETQYFGPGTRLLVL.

Concerning this clone: At the DNA level, this CDR3 is encoded by other sequences in the same sample as well. The chain employs TRBV5-1 and TRBJ2-3, with 10 bases fitting TRBD1. This CDR3 has 14 residues. Germline V gene sequence: CDR1 SGHRS, CDR2 YFSETQ. J gave up 4 bases and V 4 bases, and 3 bases lay outside the gene matches. The CDR3 sequence is CASSPGQGSDTQYF. The CDR3 DNA reads as TGCGCCAGCAGCCCGGGACAGGGGTCAGATACGCAGTATTTT.

The chain employs TRBV6-5 and TRBJ1-5; 7 nucleotides align to TRBD1. This CDR3 comprises 15 residues. The junction had 12 bases not matched to a gene; V was cut back by 6 bases and J by 7 bases. Germline CDR1 is MNHEY and CDR2 is SVGAGI. The DNA of the CDR3 is TGTGCCAGCAGCCAATCCGGGACAGTCCCCCAGCCCCAGCATTTT. Translating gives CASSQSGTVPQPQHF.

The V gene is TRBV9, the J gene TRBJ2-7; TRBD1 agrees at 10 bases. Germline trimming cut 2 bases from V and 7 bases from J; bases unmatched to any gene: 3. The CDR3 totals 13 residues. The germline V gene has CDR1 SGDLS and CDR2 YYNGEE. CDR3 amino acids: CASSVRDRGEQYF. The CDR3 DNA reads TGTGCCAGCAGCGTCCGGGACAGGGGTGAGCAGTACTTC. Supplemented by reference TRBV9 and TRBJ2-7, the full variable domain reads DSGVTQTPKHLITATGQRVTLRCSPRSGDLSVYWYQQSLDQGLQFLIQYYNGEERAKGNILERFSAQQFPDLHSELNLSSLELGDSALYFCASSVRDRGEQYFGPGTRLTVT.

The count of this clone is one. J is TRBJ1-2 and V is TRBV27; TRBD1 is a possible D gene (5 bases). The V gene's germline CDR1 is MNHEY and CDR2 SMNVEV (reference sequence). The length of the CDR3 is 18 residues. V was clipped by 0 bases and J by 2 bases, with 19 bases between them. The chain's CDR3 is CASSLSGGRLGMNYGYTF. In DNA form, the CDR3 reads TGTGCCAGCAGTTTATCGGGGGGGAGACTGGGGATGAACTATGGCTACACCTTC.

This chain links TRBV5-6 with TRBJ2-1; D may be TRBD2 (5 bases). The ends were cut back, 0 bases at V and 6 bases at J, with 16 bases in the middle. CDR3 size: 16 residues. The germline gives CDR1 SGHDT, CDR2 YYEEEE. The CDR3, as DNA: TGTGCCAGCAGCTTGGGGGCGGGCGGACCATTCAATGAGCAGTTCTTC. Translated: CASSLGAGGPFNEQFF.

The genes are TRBV12-3 or TRBV12-4 and TRBJ2-7; D may be TRBD1 (6 bases). This CDR3 spans 13 amino acids. Trimming took 7 bases from V and 4 from J, leaving 14 bases between them. CDR3 DNA sequence: TGTGCCAGCACTTTGACAGGCCGTTACGAGCAGTACTTC. This sequence encodes CASTLTGRYEQYF.